Listed below are T cell receptor beta chains from one sample, sequenced in a study of cytomegalovirus exposure and HLA in healthy donors. Assay used: immunoSEQ multiplex PCR; TCRdb lists only in-frame clones, some missing. The table lists more than 100,000 clones, 75% to 80% of them singletons. Sequencing used PBMCs. The receptors stem from a woman under 40 in good health and CMV-seropositive. CDR3s include the opening cysteine and the closing phenylalanine or tryptophan. Fields, in order: V gene, J gene, clone size, D gene, CDR3 DNA, CDR3 protein. A D gene is named only where the DNA matches it firmly. Clone size appears in some rows only: once, few, many, or a class for an expanded clone.

>TRBV9|TRBJ2-1|-|TRBD1
TGTGCCAGCAGCGTAGTGGCAGGGGGCCATGAGCAGTTCTTC
CASSVVAGGHEQFF
>TRBV28|TRBJ2-7|-|TRBD1
TGTGCCAGCAGTTTGAGACAGGGCCCCTACGAGCAGTACTTC
CASSLRQGPYEQYF
>TRBV7-9|TRBJ1-5|-|-
TGTGCCAGCAGCCGAGGGTTGGAGAATCAGCCCCAGCATTTT
CASSRGLENQPQHF
>TRBV9|TRBJ2-1|-|TRBD1
TGTGCCAGCAGCCTTGGACAGGGGGGGTACAATGAGCAGTTCTTC
CASSLGQGGYNEQFF
>TRBV10-3|TRBJ2-7|-|-
TGTGCCATCAGTGAGTCGGGGCCCGAGCAGTACTTC
CAISESGPEQYF
>TRBV4-3|TRBJ1-1|few|TRBD1
TGCGCCAGCAGCCAAGAGACAGGGTGGGACGCGAACACTGAAGCTTTCTTT
CASSQETGWDANTEAFF
>TRBV2|TRBJ1-6|-|-
TGTGCCAGCAGTGAAGCGCGCGGGGCTGGGGGGTCACCCCTCCACTTT
CASSEARGAGGSPLHF
>TRBV7-2|TRBJ1-1|-|TRBD1
TGTGCCAGCAGCTTTTCCGGGACAGACATGAACACTGAAGCTTTCTTT
CASSFSGTDMNTEAFF
>TRBV7-9|TRBJ2-6|-|-
TGTGCCAGCAGCTTTTCCGACGGGCAGGGAGGCTCTGGGGCCAACGTCCTGACTTTC
CASSFSDGQGGSGANVLTF
>TRBV5-6|TRBJ2-2|-|-
TGTGCCAGCAGCTTGGAAGAAAGAGGAGCCGGGGAGCTGTTTTTT
CASSLEERGAGELFF
>TRBV6-1|TRBJ1-1|-|-
TGTGCCAGCAGGATAGAGAACTCGAACACTGAAGCTTTCTTT
CASRIENSNTEAFF
>TRBV12-5|TRBJ2-3|-|TRBD2
TGTGCTAGTGGTTCCCCCGGACGGGGGGCTAGCGGGGGGGGACGCACAGATACGCAGTATTTT
CASGSPGRGASGGGRTDTQYF
>TRBV5-1|TRBJ2-7|-|TRBD2
TGCGCCAGCAACCTAGCGGGGACCCACCGCGAGCAGTACTTC
CASNLAGTHREQYF
>TRBV4-2|TRBJ2-3|-|TRBD2
TGTGCCAGCAGCCAAGGGCTAGCGGGCACAGATACGCAGTATTTT
CASSQGLAGTDTQYF
>TRBV28|TRBJ1-2|-|TRBD1
TGTGCCAGCAGTGGACAGGGGGTGGAGTATGGCTACACCTTC
CASSGQGVEYGYTF
>TRBV5-6|TRBJ1-2|-|TRBD1
TGTGCCAGCAGTCTCGACAGGGGGGTAGGCTACACCTTC
CASSLDRGVGYTF
>TRBV9|TRBJ2-2|-|-
TGTGCCAGCAGCGTAGTAGCCCTAGCTGGAACCGGGGAGCTGTTTTTT
CASSVVALAGTGELFF
>TRBV4-2|TRBJ1-2|-|-
TGTGCCAGCAGCCAAGATATAGCGGGTGCCTATGGCTACACCTTC
CASSQDIAGAYGYTF
>TRBV7-9|TRBJ2-7|-|-
TGTGCCAGCAACCCGGGGCAGGGGACCTACGAGCAGTACTTC
CASNPGQGTYEQYF
>TRBV4-1|TRBJ2-7|-|-
TGCGCCAGCAGCCAAGATCTGGGAGCTAGCCCAAGGACGGAGCAGTACTTC
CASSQDLGASPRTEQYF
>TRBV28|TRBJ1-4|-|-
TGTGCCAGCAGTTTCAGTAGTGGACTCTCGACTAATGAAAAACTGTTTTTT
CASSFSSGLSTNEKLFF
>TRBV6-1|TRBJ2-3|-|TRBD1
TGTGCCAGCAGTGAACGGCGAGGGGGCGCAGATACGCAGTATTTT
CASSERRGGADTQYF
>TRBV29-1|TRBJ2-5|-|TRBD1
TGCAGCGCAGGACAGGGGTCACAAGAGACCCAGTACTTC
CSAGQGSQETQYF
>TRBV27|TRBJ2-5|-|-
TGTGCCAGCAGTTTCCCCCGAGAGACCCAGTACTTC
CASSFPRETQYF
>TRBV4-2|TRBJ2-1|-|TRBD2
TGTGCCAGCACCCTGACTAGCGGGGTACACAATGAGCAGTTCTTC
CASTLTSGVHNEQFF
>TRBV5-4|TRBJ2-3|-|TRBD2
TGTGCCAGCAGCGTACCGGGACTAGCAACAGATACGCAGTATTTT
CASSVPGLATDTQYF
>TRBV7-9|TRBJ2-1|-|-
TGTGCCAGCAGCGGTGGTCCTACAGGGAAGAGGTCCAAGGATGAGCAGTTCTTC
CASSGGPTGKRSKDEQFF
>TRBV5-4|TRBJ2-1|-|-
TGTGCCAGCAGCCCATCCCCCGGTCCCCCTTCGTTCTTC
CASSPSPGPPSFF
>TRBV5-1|TRBJ2-2|-|TRBD1
TGCGCCAGCAGCTCCCACGACAGGGCTATCGGGGAGCTGTTTTTT
CASSSHDRAIGELFF
>TRBV6-1|TRBJ2-2|-|-
TGTGCCAGCAGTGAAGGAGGCCGGAACACCGGGGAGCTGTTTTTT
CASSEGGRNTGELFF
>TRBV5-1|TRBJ2-2|few|TRBD2
TGCGCCAGCAGCGCGGGACGGTTTCTAGCGGGAGATACCGGGGAGCTGTTTTTT
CASSAGRFLAGDTGELFF
>TRBV5-1|TRBJ2-5|-|-
TGCGCCAGCAGAAGGAGCGGCAGTCAAGAAGAGACCCAGTACTTC
CASRRSGSQEETQYF
>TRBV27|TRBJ1-5|-|-
TGTGCCAGCAGTTTAACAGGCGATCAGCCCCAGCATTTT
CASSLTGDQPQHF
>TRBV6-5|TRBJ1-1|-|-
TGTGCCACTCAAGAAATTGGGTCGAGAGGAGCTTTCTTT
CATQEIGSRGAFF
>TRBV29-1|TRBJ2-7|few|TRBD1
TGCAGCGGCAGGGGGCCTTCCTACGAGCAGTACTTC
CSGRGPSYEQYF
>TRBV9|TRBJ2-5|-|TRBD2
TGTGCCAGCAGCGCGGGACTAGCGGGGGGGAAAGAGACCCAGTACTTC
CASSAGLAGGKETQYF
>TRBV7-9|TRBJ1-1|-|-
TGTGCCAGCAGCTTAAGCGCCACTGAAGCTTTCTTT
CASSLSATEAFF
>TRBV6-1|TRBJ2-5|-|TRBD2
TGTGCCAGCAGCGACGGCGGGGGGGCCCAAGAGACCCAGTACTTC
CASSDGGGAQETQYF
>TRBV6-1|TRBJ2-1|-|TRBD1
TGTGCCAGCAGTGAGGACAGGGGCGCGGGGAATGAGCAGTTCTTC
CASSEDRGAGNEQFF
>TRBV28|TRBJ2-2|-|TRBD1
TGTGCCAGCAGTCCCTCCCCGGGACAGCTGAACACCGGGGAGCTGTTTTTT
CASSPSPGQLNTGELFF
>TRBV6-5|TRBJ1-5|-|-
TGTGCCAGCAACCCAAGGTGGAGCGGCAATCAGCCCCAGCATTTT
CASNPRWSGNQPQHF
>TRBV7-3|TRBJ2-3|-|-
TGTGCCAGCAGCGCAACTTTGGGGCGGGGTCCCACAGATACGCAGTATTTT
CASSATLGRGPTDTQYF
>TRBV5-1|TRBJ2-1|-|TRBD2
TGCGCCAGCAGCTTGGCGGCTAGCGGGGGAAAGGAGTTCTTC
CASSLAASGGKEFF
>TRBV4-1|TRBJ1-5|once|-
TGCGCCAGCAGCCCCCCAGGGAGGGAGGTCAATCAGCCCCAGCATTTT
CASSPPGREVNQPQHF
>TRBV6-5|TRBJ2-7|few|-
TGTGCCAGCAGTTACTCGCCCTCCTACTACGAGCAGTACTTC
CASSYSPSYYEQYF
>TRBV7-2|TRBJ1-2|-|-
TGTGCCAGCAGCTTAGCGCAGGAGGGCTACCTAGTTGGCTACACCTTC
CASSLAQEGYLVGYTF
>TRBV18|TRBJ1-1|-|-
TGTGCCAGCTCACCGGAGGTAGGGGGGGCTGAAGCTTTCTTT
CASSPEVGGAEAFF
>TRBV23-1|TRBJ1-5|-|-
TGCGCCAGCAGTCAATCTGGCAGGGTCAGTCAGCCCCAGCATTTT
CASSQSGRVSQPQHF
>TRBV4-1|TRBJ1-4|-|-
TGCGCCAGCAGCCAAGGTCGACAGCGAATTAATGAAAAACTGTTTTTT
CASSQGRQRINEKLFF
>TRBV7-2|TRBJ2-1|-|TRBD2
TGTGCCAGCAGTTTTCAGTCGGGGGGGAACAATGAGCAGTTCTTC
CASSFQSGGNNEQFF
>TRBV28|TRBJ2-4|-|-
TGTGCCAGCAGCCTGACAGTAGGCATTCAGTACTTC
CASSLTVGIQYF
>TRBV4-2|TRBJ2-3|-|TRBD2
TGTGCCAGCAGCCAAGGGAGCGGGGGGGGCACAGATACGCAGTATTTT
CASSQGSGGGTDTQYF
>TRBV4-2|TRBJ1-2|-|-
TGTGCCAGCAGCCAAGGGGTCGGGGGGGACTATGGCTACACCTTC
CASSQGVGGDYGYTF
>TRBV28|TRBJ1-4|once|-
TGTGCCAGCAGTTTCTCCTTCAATGAAAAACTGTTTTTT
CASSFSFNEKLFF
>TRBV13|TRBJ1-1|-|-
TGTGCCAGCAGCTCTCCTAGCACTGAAGCTTTCTTT
CASSSPSTEAFF
>TRBV7-2|TRBJ2-5|-|TRBD2
TGTGCCAGCAGCTTCACTAGCGGGGGCCTACAAGAGACCCAGTACTTC
CASSFTSGGLQETQYF
>TRBV2|TRBJ1-4|-|TRBD1
TGTGCCAGCCTAGGGACAGGGGGGGGTAATGAAAAACTGTTTTTT
CASLGTGGGNEKLFF